Below, one T cell receptor beta chain is given with its context. Its target is unknown. The method was immunoSEQ multiplex PCR; TCRdb's version includes in-frame clones alone and lacks a portion of them. The data show over 150,000 clones, about 93% seen once. The data were obtained in a study of T cell responses to AZD1222 COVID-19 vaccine. The study, taken as a whole, reports: Vaccine-associated CD4 TCRs spanned spike, dominant at 160-218 and 743-854. Clonal diversity may have been underestimated in mostly white British donors. Two AZD1222 doses significantly raised spike-specific TCR breadth and depth over controls. Only after the peak T cell response were repertoires sampled.

Germline lookup yields CDR1 SGHNT and CDR2 YYREEE (reference sequence). Trimming at V came to 0 bases and at J to 4 bases, leaving 5 bases not matched to a gene. CDR3 length: 16 residues. This chain joins TRBV5-4 and TRBJ2-2; 8 nucleotides match TRBD2. The TCR sequence derives from an adult who received the MenACWY meningococcal vaccine as a control. The sequencing used peripheral blood, collected 28 days after the second dose of the MenACWY control vaccine. The CDR3 DNA sequence: TGTGCCAGCAGCTTGGCCGGAGCGGGGGTCACCGGGGAGCTGTTTTTT. Its protein is CASSLAGAGVTGELFF.